The 25 T cell receptor beta chains in this list originate from one sample, sequenced in a study of regulatory T cells in long-lasting Graves disease. Relying on iRepertoire HTBI primers and Arm-PCR of CDR3 regions, the team built TCR beta libraries. In TCRdb, the multiplex PCR reads were re-called with MiXCR into one record per CDR3 protein. In the table there are fewer than 450,000 distinct CDR3 sequences, 20% to 25% of which are singletons. Time point reported: persistent/refractory GD, antithyroid drugs over 5 years with positive TRAb. After RNA was extracted from PBMCs, the TCR library was made from it. Sequences were derived from peripheral blood mononuclear cells (PBMCs), sampled when the disease was refractory, from a patient treated with antithyroid drugs. The receptors were gathered from a female donor with Graves disease.

This clonotype was seen just once. This chain links TRBV28 with TRBJ2-2; D not resolved. Between the trimmed V and J ends, which lost 4 bases and 5 bases, there was a span of 14 bases. Germline V lookup: CDR1 MDHEN, CDR2 SYDVKM. The CDR3 consists of 15 residues. CDR3 sequence reads: CASSYSERMTGELFF. The CDR3 DNA sequence: TGTGCCAGCAGTTACTCGGAGAGAATGACCGGGGAGCTGTTTTTT. Full variable domain (outside the CDR3, taken from reference TRBV28 and TRBJ2-2): DVKVTQSSRYLVKRTGEKVFLECVQDMDHENMFWYRQDPGLGLRLIYFSYDVKMKEKGDIPEGYSVSREKKERFSLILESASTNQTSMYLCASSYSERMTGELFFGEGSRLTVL.

This clonotype was seen more than once but under ten times. CDR3 loop: CSARDQDRGGTEAFF. In nucleotides, the CDR3 is TGCAGTGCTAGAGATCAAGACAGGGGTGGAACTGAAGCTTTCTTT. V is TRBV20-1 and J is TRBJ1-1; 8 bases line up with TRBD1. CDR3 length: 15 residues. Trimming took 0 bases from V and 5 from J; bases not matched to a gene: 8. CDR1 and CDR2 from the germline V gene are DFQATT and SNEGSKA (reference sequence).

This clonotype was found many times. This sequence joins TRBV2 and TRBJ2-7; 8 bases are a match to TRBD1. The CDR3 extends over 15 amino acids. V shed 8 bases and J 5 bases; nucleotides not matched to a gene: 14. CDR1 is SNHLY, CDR2 FYNNEI, per germline. Here the CDR3 reads CASGGETGVMNEQYF. The CDR3 bases are TGTGCCAGCGGGGGAGAGACAGGGGTTATGAACGAGCAGTACTTC.

Only a few counts were recorded for this clonotype. The chain is built from TRBV18 and TRBJ1-4; 9 positions match TRBD1. The CDR3 has 15 amino acids. With V trimmed by 2 bases and J by 10 bases, 8 bases remained unmatched. Per germline, CDR1 KGHSH and CDR2 LQKENI. In DNA form, the CDR3 reads TGTGCCAGCTCACCAATCGGGACAGGGATTGGAAAACTGTTTTTT. It translates to CASSPIGTGIGKLFF.

This clonotype was observed a handful of times. V and J are TRBV10-3 and TRBJ2-4; D not resolved. The CDR3 is 14 amino acids. Germline assignment: CDR1 ENHRY and CDR2 SYGVKD. Trimming took off 7 bases at V and 1 base at J, with 11 bases between the two ends. The CDR3 sequence is CAINGYAAKNIQYF. The CDR3 DNA sequence: TGTGCCATCAACGGTTATGCGGCCAAAAACATTCAGTACTTC.

The V gene is TRBV7-3, the J gene TRBJ2-3; a possible D gene is TRBD2 (7 bases). The CDR3 runs to 16 residues. Trimming took 4 bases from V and 1 from J, leaving 15 bases between them. Germline V gene lookup returns CDR1 SGHTA and CDR2 FQGTGA. Here the CDR3 reads CASSSGGTIGTDTQYF. CDR3 DNA: TGTGCCAGCAGCTCGGGGGGCACTATCGGCACAGATACGCAGTATTTT.

This clonotype turned up a few times. The V gene is TRBV20-1, the J gene TRBJ2-2; TRBD2 aligns across 8 bases. The CDR3 spans 16 residues. V shed 3 bases, J shed 3 bases, and the junction held 9 bases outside the gene matches. CDR1 is DFQATT and CDR2 is SNEGSKA in the germline V gene (reference sequence). CDR3 region: CSARHFGRADTGELFF. The CDR3 nucleotides read TGCAGTGCTAGGCACTTCGGGAGGGCCGACACCGGGGAGCTGTTTTTT.

With regard to this clonotype: A single base is all that separates this from a far larger clone, so a read error is likely. The chain combines TRBV11-1 with TRBJ1-1, with D unclear. In germline, CDR1 is SGHAT, CDR2 FQDESV (reference sequence). CDR3 size: 13 residues. CDR3 in amino acids: CASSLRVNTEASF. As DNA, the CDR3 is TGTGCCAGCAGCTTACGGGTTAACACTGAAGCTTCCTTT.

The chain has TRBV27 and TRBJ2-1, with D possibly called TRBD1 or TRBD2 (5 bases each). CDR3 length: 17 residues. Germline CDR1 and CDR2: MNHEY and SMNVEV (reference sequence). V lost 6 bases, J lost 7 bases, and 25 bases lay in between. The CDR3 region is CASSNAGTRSPRNEQFF. The CDR3 DNA follows: TGTGCCAGCAGCAACGCCGGGACCCGGAGCCCTAGGAATGAGCAGTTCTTC.

This clonotype has a handful of counts. This chain uses TRBV6-1 with TRBJ2-7, with 9 positions matching TRBD1. V trimming: 7 bases; J trimming: 3 bases; junction bases outside the gene matches: 10. This CDR3 contains 15 residues. Germline V CDR1 and CDR2: MNHNS, SASEGT. The CDR3 DNA sequence: TGTGCCAGCAACACAGGGGGCTCGCGAAACTACGAGCAGTACTTC. This translates into CASNTGGSRNYEQYF.

The CDR3 bases are TGTGCCAGCAGCGCTTACGCATGGGGGAAAGAGACCCAGTACTTC. Encoded protein: CASSAYAWGKETQYF. This rearrangement joins TRBV11-2 to TRBJ2-5, with D possibly called TRBD1 or TRBD2 (5 bases each). Trimming shortened V by 5 bases and J by 3 bases, and 16 bases separated the two germline ends. Looked up from germline, CDR1 is SGHAT and CDR2 is FQNNGV. The CDR3 runs 15 residues.

This clonotype was observed a few times. The DNA is omitted, as the CDR3 cannot be located on it reliably, and the CDR3 follows TCRdb's listing. This rearrangement joins TRBV9 to TRBJ1-2; the table's D gene call, TRBD1, was not cross checked with the DNA. Germline values: CDR1 SGDLS, CDR2 YYNGEE. Both ends counted, the CDR3 spans 15 residues. The CDR3 spells CASSVGSGINYGCTF.

A few counts support this clonotype. The chain couples TRBV6-1 to TRBJ1-2; D is undetermined. This CDR3 spans 15 amino acids. Trimming took 5 bases from V and 3 from J, leaving 16 bases between them. From germline, CDR1 is MNHNS and CDR2 SASEGT. The CDR3 sequence is CASSPSLGLDYGYTF. Here the CDR3 DNA reads TGTGCCAGCAGTCCCTCCCTAGGACTCGACTATGGCTACACCTTC.

The sample holds a few counts of this clonotype. The CDR3: CASSTGGQTTGELFF. The CDR3 DNA reads as TGTGCCAGCAGTACCGGGGGACAGACCACCGGGGAGCTGTTTTTT. J is TRBJ2-2 and V is TRBV12-3 or TRBV12-4, with a possible D match to TRBD1 (7 bases). The CDR3 spans 15 residues. The V end lost 5 bases, the J end lost 4 bases, and 14 bases lay between the germline ends.

The chain links TRBV5-1 to TRBJ2-2; TRBD2 matches 12 bases. The CDR3 runs 18 residues. With V trimmed by 4 bases and J by 1 base, 8 bases remained unmatched. Germline V CDR1 and CDR2: SGHRS, YFSETQ. CDR3 coding DNA: TGCGCCAGCAGCCGGACTAGCGGGATACAAAAGAACACCGGGGAGCTGTTTTTT. This gives the protein CASSRTSGIQKNTGELFF.

The table lists this clonotype with a count of one. A much larger clone differs from this one at a single base, so this may be a read error. The rearrangement uses TRBV6-5 and TRBJ1-2, with D perhaps TRBD1 (5 bases). The V gene's germline CDR1 is MNHEY and CDR2 SVGAGI. The CDR3 is 17 amino acids. Trimming removed 0 bases at V and 8 bases at J, with 22 bases between. CDR3 in amino acids: CASSYSILKTAGVGYTF. CDR3 nucleotides: TGTGCCAGCAGTTACTCGATACTCAAGACAGCCGGAGTAGGCTACACCTTC.

This clonotype was recorded at least ten times. V is TRBV7-2 and J is TRBJ1-1; D is unresolved. The germline gives CDR1 SGHTA, CDR2 FQGNSA. CDR3 length: 16 amino acids. V was trimmed by 2 bases and J by 4 bases, leaving 17 bases between them. The CDR3 sequence is CASSLRLTGGGTEAFF. CDR3 DNA: TGTGCCAGCAGCTTAAGATTGACGGGAGGAGGCACTGAAGCTTTCTTT.

Written as DNA, the CDR3 is TGTGCCAGCAGTGAAGGACCCTTGGCCTACGAGCAGTACTTC. Protein sequence: CASSEGPLAYEQYF. The chain employs TRBV2 and TRBJ2-7, with unresolved D. CDR1 is SNHLY and CDR2 is FYNNEI in the germline V gene. This CDR3 is built from 14 residues. Trimming took off 1 base at V and 2 bases at J, with 9 bases between the two ends.

Concerning this clonotype: A far larger clone differs by one base, so this is likely a read error. The rearrangement joins TRBV6-1 to TRBJ2-1; D is possibly TRBD2 (5 bases). The CDR3 is made up of 15 amino acids. Trimming stripped 2 bases from V and 10 bases from J, with 18 bases between. The V gene's germline CDR1 is MNHNS and CDR2 SASEGT. The CDR3 region has the DNA TGTGCCAGCAGTGAACCCCCGTCTGCTGACTACGAGCAGTTCTTC. This encodes CASSEPPSADYEQFF.

This clonotype has ten or more counts. V gene TRBV12-3 or TRBV12-4 combines with J gene TRBJ1-5; D is perhaps TRBD1 (6 bases). The germline V and J ends were trimmed by 2 bases and 4 bases, with 9 bases remaining between them. The CDR3 runs to 14 residues. The DNA of the CDR3 is TGTGCCAGCAGTTTATGGACAGAAAATCAGCCCCAGCATTTT. Translation gives CASSLWTENQPQHF.

In this sample, this clonotype turned up a few times. This sequence joins TRBV2 and TRBJ1-5; D call uncertain. The V gene's germline CDR1 is SNHLY and CDR2 FYNNEI. The CDR3 loop spans 15 amino acids. Trimming shortened V by 2 bases and J by 1 base, and 9 bases separated the two germline ends. CDR3 coding DNA: TGTGCCAGCAGTGAAAGTGGGTGGAGCAATCAGCCCCAGCATTTT. The encoded protein is CASSESGWSNQPQHF.

In this sample, this clonotype turned up many times. The rearrangement joins TRBV28 to TRBJ1-2; D unresolved. V lost 5 bases to trimming and J lost 4 bases, with 5 bases between them. The CDR3 spans 11 residues. The germline CDR1 and CDR2 sequences are MDHEN and SYDVKM. CDR3 protein: CASSPTYGYTF. The CDR3 DNA follows: TGTGCCAGCAGTCCCACCTATGGCTACACCTTC.

As to this clonotype: Since a far larger clone is one base different, this is likely a read error. The CDR3 bases are TGCAGCGTTGAAGGAGGGGGACAGGGAGAGGACGAGCAGTTCTTC. Its translation: CSVEGGGQGEDEQFF. The chain joins TRBV29-1 to TRBJ2-1, with TRBD1 matching over 9 bases. This CDR3 comprises 15 residues. Germline CDR1 is SQVTM and CDR2 is ANQGSEA. J gave up 10 bases and V 1 base, and 11 bases lay outside the gene matches.

The chain is built from TRBV11-2 and TRBJ2-1, with D perhaps TRBD1 (5 bases). Trimming took 3 bases from V and 6 from J, leaving 9 bases between them. There are 13 residues in the CDR3. Per germline, CDR1 SGHAT and CDR2 FQNNGV. CDR3: CASSFSQGNEQFF. Here the CDR3 DNA reads TGTGCCAGCAGCTTTTCCCAGGGCAATGAGCAGTTCTTC.

The chain carries TRBV2 and TRBJ2-3, with 13 positions matching TRBD2. Germline loops: CDR1 SNHLY, CDR2 FYNNEI. The ends lost 6 bases at V and 0 bases at J; junction bases unmatched: 3. The CDR3 extends over 16 amino acids. In nucleotides, the CDR3 is TGTGCCAGCAGAGGGGGACTAGCGGGGAGCACAGATACGCAGTATTTT. This sequence encodes CASRGGLAGSTDTQYF.